This T cell receptor beta chain is from a study of shared clonotypes between healthy human individuals. Overall study results and limits: Memory subsets had estimated richness that was generally smaller than that of naive subsets.

Positive CCR7 selection of CD45RO-negative cells yielded the naive CD8 cells, and terminally differentiated effector memory CD45RA+ cells were excluded. Each sample came from a Caucasian adult donor living in Nashville, Tennessee. Genomic DNA belonging to each subset was distributed in equal measure over several immunoSEQ plates. Libraries were prepared by immunoSEQ multiplex PCR; TCRdb keeps only in-frame clonotypes and omits some of them. The profile covers around 2.1 million clones, with under 95% appearing a single time and roughly 1.7% taken by the ten largest. Germline loops: CDR1 SGDLS, CDR2 YYNGEE. This CDR3 region has 16 residues. Trimming at V came to 2 bases and at J to 9 bases, leaving 8 bases not matched to a gene. Note on this clone: Its antigen remains unknown.

The TCR was taken from a man aged 18 to 29 in good health. Some clones in this sample may be carry-over from other donors' samples. The rearrangement joins TRBV9 to TRBJ2-2, with 12 bases identical to TRBD2. Material for sequencing was naive CD8+ T cells from PBMCs. For the CDR3, the DNA is TGTGCCAGCAGCGTTTCGACTAGCGGGAGCCGCCGGGAGCTGTTTTTT. Protein: CASSVSTSGSRRELFF.